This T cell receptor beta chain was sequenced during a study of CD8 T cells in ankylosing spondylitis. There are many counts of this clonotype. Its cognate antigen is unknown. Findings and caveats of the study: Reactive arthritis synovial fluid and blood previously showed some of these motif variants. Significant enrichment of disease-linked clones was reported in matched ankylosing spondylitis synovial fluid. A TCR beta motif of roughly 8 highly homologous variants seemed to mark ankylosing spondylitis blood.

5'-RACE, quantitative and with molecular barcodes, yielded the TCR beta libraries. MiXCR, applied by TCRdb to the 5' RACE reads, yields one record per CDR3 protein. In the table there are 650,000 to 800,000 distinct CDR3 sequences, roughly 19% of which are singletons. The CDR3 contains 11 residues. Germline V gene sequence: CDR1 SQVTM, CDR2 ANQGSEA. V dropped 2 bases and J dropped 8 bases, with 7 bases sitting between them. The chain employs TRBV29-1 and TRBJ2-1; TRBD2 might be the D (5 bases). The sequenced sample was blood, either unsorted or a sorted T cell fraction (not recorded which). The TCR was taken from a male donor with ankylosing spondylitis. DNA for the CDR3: TGCAGCGTTGAACTTAGCGATGAGCAGTTCTTC. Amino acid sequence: CSVELSDEQFF.